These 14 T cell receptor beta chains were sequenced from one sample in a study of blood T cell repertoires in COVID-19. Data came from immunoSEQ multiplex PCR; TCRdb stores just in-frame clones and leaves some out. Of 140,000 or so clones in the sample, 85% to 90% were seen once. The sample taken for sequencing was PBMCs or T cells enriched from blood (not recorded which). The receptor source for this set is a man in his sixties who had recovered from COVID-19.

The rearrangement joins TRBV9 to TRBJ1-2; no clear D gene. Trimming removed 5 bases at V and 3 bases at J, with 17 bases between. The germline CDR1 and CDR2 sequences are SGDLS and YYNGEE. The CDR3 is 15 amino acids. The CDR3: CASSVSHSNYYGYTF. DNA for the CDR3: TGTGCCAGCAGTGTCAGTCACAGCAATTACTATGGCTACACCTTC.

In nucleotides, the CDR3 is TGCAGCGTGCTCGGGATCTACACAGATACGCAGTATTTT. Residues: CSVLGIYTDTQYF. The gene calls are TRBV29-1 and TRBJ2-3; tentative D call: TRBD2 (5 bases). V gave up 6 bases and J gave up 2 bases, with 12 bases separating them. CDR1 SQVTM and CDR2 ANQGSEA come from the germline V gene. The CDR3 is 13 amino acids.

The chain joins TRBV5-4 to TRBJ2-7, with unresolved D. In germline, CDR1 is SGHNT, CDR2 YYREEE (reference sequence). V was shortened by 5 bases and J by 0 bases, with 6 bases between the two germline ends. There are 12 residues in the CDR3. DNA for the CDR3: TGTGCCAGCAGTCTAAGCTCCTACGAGCAGTACTTC. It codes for CASSLSSYEQYF.

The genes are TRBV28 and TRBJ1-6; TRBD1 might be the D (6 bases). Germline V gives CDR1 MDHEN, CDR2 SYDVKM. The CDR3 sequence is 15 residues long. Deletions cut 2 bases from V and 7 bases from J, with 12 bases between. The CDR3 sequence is CASSLAGAQNSPLHF. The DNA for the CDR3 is TGTGCCAGCAGTTTAGCAGGGGCTCAAAATTCACCCCTCCACTTT. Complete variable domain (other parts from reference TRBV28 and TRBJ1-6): DVKVTQSSRYLVKRTGEKVFLECVQDMDHENMFWYRQDPGLGLRLIYFSYDVKMKEKGDIPEGYSVSREKKERFSLILESASTNQTSMYLCASSLAGAQNSPLHFGNGTRLTVT.

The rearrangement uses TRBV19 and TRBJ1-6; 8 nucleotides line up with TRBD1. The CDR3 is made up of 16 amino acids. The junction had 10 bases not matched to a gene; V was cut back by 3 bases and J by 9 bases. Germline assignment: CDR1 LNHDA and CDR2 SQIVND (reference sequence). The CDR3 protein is CASSITSGQVGSPLHF. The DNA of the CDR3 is TGTGCCAGTAGTATTACCTCGGGACAGGTTGGTTCACCCCTCCACTTT.

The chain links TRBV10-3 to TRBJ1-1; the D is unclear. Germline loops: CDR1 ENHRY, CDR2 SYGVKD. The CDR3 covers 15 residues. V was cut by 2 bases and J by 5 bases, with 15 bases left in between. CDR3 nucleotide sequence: TGTGCCATCAGTGAGGGCACCACCCGAGGGACTGAAGCTTTCTTT. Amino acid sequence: CAISEGTTRGTEAFF.

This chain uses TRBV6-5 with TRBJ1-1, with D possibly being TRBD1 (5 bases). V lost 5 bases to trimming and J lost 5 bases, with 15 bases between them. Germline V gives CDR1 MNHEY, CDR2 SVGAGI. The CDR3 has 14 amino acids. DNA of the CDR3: TGTGCCAGCAGTCAGCAGGGATGGTGGACTGAAGCTTTCTTT. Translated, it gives CASSQQGWWTEAFF.

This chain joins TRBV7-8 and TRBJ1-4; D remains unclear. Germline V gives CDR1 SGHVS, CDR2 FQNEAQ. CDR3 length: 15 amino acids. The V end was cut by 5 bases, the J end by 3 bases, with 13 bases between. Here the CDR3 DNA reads TGTGCCAGCAGCCGCATCCGGGTTGCTAATGAAAAACTGTTTTTT. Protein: CASSRIRVANEKLFF.

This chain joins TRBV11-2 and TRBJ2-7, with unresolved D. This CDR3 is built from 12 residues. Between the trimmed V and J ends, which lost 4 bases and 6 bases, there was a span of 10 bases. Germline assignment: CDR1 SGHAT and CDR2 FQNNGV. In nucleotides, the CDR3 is TGTGCCAGCAGCTCGGTAGGCGGCGAGCAGTACTTC. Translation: CASSSVGGEQYF.

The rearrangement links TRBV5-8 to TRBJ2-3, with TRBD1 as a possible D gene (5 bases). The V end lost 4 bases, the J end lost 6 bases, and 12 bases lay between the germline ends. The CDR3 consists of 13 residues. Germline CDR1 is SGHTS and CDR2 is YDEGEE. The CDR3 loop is CASSNDSLDTQYF. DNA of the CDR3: TGTGCCAGCAGCAACGACAGTTTGGATACGCAGTATTTT.

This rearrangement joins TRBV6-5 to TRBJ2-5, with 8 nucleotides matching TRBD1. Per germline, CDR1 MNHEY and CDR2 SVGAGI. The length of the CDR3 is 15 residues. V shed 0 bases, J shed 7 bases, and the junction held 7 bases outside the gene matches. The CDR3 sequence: CASSYSAGGKGTQYF. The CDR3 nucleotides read TGTGCCAGCAGTTACTCAGCAGGGGGCAAGGGGACCCAGTACTTC.

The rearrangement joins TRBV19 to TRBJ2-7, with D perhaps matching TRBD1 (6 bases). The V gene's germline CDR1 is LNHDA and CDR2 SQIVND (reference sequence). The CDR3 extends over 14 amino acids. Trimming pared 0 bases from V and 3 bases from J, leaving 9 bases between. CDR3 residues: CASSIDSGVYEQYF. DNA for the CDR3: TGTGCCAGTAGTATAGATTCAGGGGTCTACGAGCAGTACTTC.

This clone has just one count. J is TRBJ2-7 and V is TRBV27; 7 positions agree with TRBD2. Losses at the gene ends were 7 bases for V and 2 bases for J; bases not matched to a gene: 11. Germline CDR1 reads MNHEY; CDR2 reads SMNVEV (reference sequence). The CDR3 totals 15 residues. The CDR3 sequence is CASTNRAGLAYEQYF. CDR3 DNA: TGTGCCAGCACCAATCGTGCCGGACTAGCCTACGAGCAGTACTTC.

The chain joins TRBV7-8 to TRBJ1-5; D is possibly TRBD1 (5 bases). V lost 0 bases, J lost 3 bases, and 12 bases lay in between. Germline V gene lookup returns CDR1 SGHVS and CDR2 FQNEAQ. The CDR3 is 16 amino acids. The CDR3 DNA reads TGTGCCAGCAGCTTAGCGCTGGGGGGAACCAATCAGCCCCAGCATTTT. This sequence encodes CASSLALGGTNQPQHF.